This T cell receptor beta chain was identified during a study of vaccination effects on CD4 cells after COVID-19. Study results and limitations: Missing from the study were early post-infection timepoints, and its convalescent patients were few.

The V segment lost 3 bases and the J segment 8 bases; nucleotides outside the gene matches: 10. There are 15 residues in the CDR3. Germline-derived CDR1 and CDR2 are LNHDA and SQIVND (reference sequence). This clone has a single count. Antigen unknown. Clones were read by immunoSEQ multiplex PCR, and TCRdb kept only the in-frame ones, dropping some. Among tens of thousands of clones, roughly 76% were seen once, and the ten largest hold 3.5% to 4.5%. Peptide-pool stimulation followed by sequencing identified expanded antigen-specific CD4+ clonotypes in the ViraFEST assay. Isolating CD4+ T cells followed about 10 days of culture. None of these healthy vaccinees had been infected with SARS-CoV-2 before vaccination.

The chain employs TRBV19 and TRBJ1-2, with 9 bases matching TRBD1. The specimen comprised CD4+ T cells from PBMCs cultured with HCoV-OC43 spike peptides, sampled before COVID-19 vaccination. Described subset: HCoV-OC43 spike overlapping peptide pool stimulation. This sequence originates from a human donor who received a COVID-19 vaccine. The CDR3, as DNA: TGTGCCAGTAGTATTTATACCGGGACAGGGAACGGCTACACCTTC. This sequence encodes CASSIYTGTGNGYTF.